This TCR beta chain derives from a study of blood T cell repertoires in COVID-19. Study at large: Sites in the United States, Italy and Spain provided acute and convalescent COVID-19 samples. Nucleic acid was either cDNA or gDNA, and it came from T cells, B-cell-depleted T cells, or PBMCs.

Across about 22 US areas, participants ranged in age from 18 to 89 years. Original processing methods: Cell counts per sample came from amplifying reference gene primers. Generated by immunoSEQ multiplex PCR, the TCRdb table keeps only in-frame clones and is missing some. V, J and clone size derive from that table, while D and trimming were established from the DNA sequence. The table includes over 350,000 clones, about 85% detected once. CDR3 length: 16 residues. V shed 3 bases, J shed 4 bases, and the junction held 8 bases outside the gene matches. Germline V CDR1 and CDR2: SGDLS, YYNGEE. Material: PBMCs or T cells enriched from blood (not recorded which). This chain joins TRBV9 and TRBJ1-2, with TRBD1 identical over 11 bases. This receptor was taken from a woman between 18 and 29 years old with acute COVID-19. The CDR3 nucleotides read TGTGCCAGCAGCGCGCAGGGACAGGGGGTAGGCTATGGCTACACCTTC. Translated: CASSAQGQGVGYGYTF. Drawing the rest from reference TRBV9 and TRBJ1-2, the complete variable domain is DSGVTQTPKHLITATGQRVTLRCSPRSGDLSVYWYQQSLDQGLQFLIQYYNGEERAKGNILERFSAQQFPDLHSELNLSSLELGDSALYFCASSAQGQGVGYGYTFGSGTRLTVV.